What follows are 10 T cell receptor beta chains derived from one specimen sequenced in a study of Tregs in tolerant kidney transplant recipients. The assay was immunoSEQ multiplex PCR, and TCRdb's table has in-frame clones only and misses some. The data show hundreds of thousands of clones, with approximately 84% seen just once and around 0.68% held by the top ten. The sequenced sample was CD4+ T cells from blood. These receptor sequences come from a human donor in good health.

The chain has TRBV11-3 and TRBJ2-1; D is possibly TRBD1 or TRBD2 (7 bases each). This CDR3 has 18 amino acids. Per germline, CDR1 SGHNT and CDR2 YENEEA. Trimming pared 2 bases from V and 5 bases from J, leaving 22 bases between. CDR3 nucleotides: TGTGCCAGCAGCTTATCCATAAGGGGGCTAGCGGTAGACAATGAGCAGTTCTTC. This codes for CASSLSIRGLAVDNEQFF.

This sequence joins TRBV18 and TRBJ1-2; D unclear. The CDR3 is 15 residues long. Germline V gene data show CDR1 as KGHSH and CDR2 as LQKENI. V lost 1 base to trimming and J lost 11 bases, with 20 bases between them. CDR3 coding DNA: TGTGCCAGCTCACCACAAGGCAATCTGGCAGGATCTTACACCTTC. Translation gives CASSPQGNLAGSYTF.

The genes are TRBV7-8 and TRBJ1-2; 8 bases are a match to TRBD1. The length of the CDR3 is 14 residues. Germline CDR1 and CDR2: SGHVS and FQNEAQ. V lost 2 bases, J lost 4 bases, and 3 bases stayed unmatched. The CDR3 DNA reads TGTGCCAGCAGCTTAAAAGGACAGGGCTATGGCTACACCTTC. Translated, it gives CASSLKGQGYGYTF.

The rearrangement joins TRBV5-1 to TRBJ1-1; D ambiguous. This CDR3 has 13 amino acids. Trimming pared 3 bases from V and 0 bases from J, leaving 6 bases between. Germline V lookup: CDR1 SGHRS, CDR2 YFSETQ. The DNA for the CDR3 is TGCGCCAGCAGCTCTGATATGAACACTGAAGCTTTCTTT. This codes for CASSSDMNTEAFF.

The chain joins TRBV5-1 to TRBJ1-1; D gene uncertain. Germline loops: CDR1 SGHRS, CDR2 YFSETQ. Trimming removed 0 bases at V and 0 bases at J, with 12 bases between. This CDR3 region has 16 residues. DNA of the CDR3: TGCGCCAGCAGCTTGGCCGGCGCCACCTTGAACACTGAAGCTTTCTTT. Protein product: CASSLAGATLNTEAFF.

With respect to this clone: The germline gene is not matched at one end of the junction; a read error may be the cause. The chain combines TRBV4-1 with TRBJ1-1; D is ambiguous. Germline V CDR1 and CDR2: MGHRA, YSYEKL. The CDR3 sequence is 15 residues long. The chain's CDR3 is CASSQAAASQLGAFF. The CDR3 DNA reads TGTGCCAGCAGCCAAGCCGCAGCGTCCCAACTGGGAGCTTTCTTT.

The V call is TRBV5-1, the J call TRBJ2-7; 11 bases are a match to TRBD2. V dropped 2 bases and J dropped 7; count of bases not matched to a gene: 8. Germline V gene sequence: CDR1 SGHRS, CDR2 YFSETQ. CDR3 length: 15 residues. The DNA for the CDR3 is TGCGCCAGCAGCTTAGCGACTAGCGGGGTAGGTGAGCAGTACTTC. Its protein is CASSLATSGVGEQYF.

The rearrangement joins TRBV19 to TRBJ2-6, with D possibly being TRBD1 (6 bases). Germline V lookup: CDR1 LNHDA, CDR2 SQIVND (reference sequence). The ends were cut back, 5 bases at V and 2 bases at J, with 13 bases in the middle. This CDR3 region has 16 residues. The CDR3 loop is CASSGGQSTGANVLTF. In DNA form, the CDR3 reads TGTGCCAGTAGTGGGGGCCAGAGCACTGGGGCCAACGTCCTGACTTTC. Drawing the rest from reference TRBV19 and TRBJ2-6, the complete variable domain is DGGITQSPKYLFRKEGQNVTLSCEQNLNHDAMYWYRQDPGQGLRLIYYSQIVNDFQKGDIAEGYSVSREKKESFPLTVTSAQKNPTAFYLCASSGGQSTGANVLTFGAGSRLTVL.

As for this clone: The same CDR3 also results from other DNA sequences found in this sample. The rearrangement links TRBV5-1 to TRBJ2-5, with D unresolved. The CDR3 loop spans 14 amino acids. The V gene lost 0 bases and the J gene lost 5 bases, with 11 bases spanning the gap. Germline lookup yields CDR1 SGHRS and CDR2 YFSETQ. Here the CDR3 DNA reads TGCGCCAGCAGCTTGGCTGGGGTAGGGGAGACCCAGTACTTC. Translating it yields CASSLAGVGETQYF.

The chain recombines TRBV5-8 with TRBJ2-1; D uncertain. The CDR3 length is 11 residues. V was cut by 5 bases and J by 6 bases, with 6 bases left in between. The germline gives CDR1 SGHTS, CDR2 YDEGEE. The DNA of the CDR3 is TGTGCCAGCAGAGGAGTCAATGAGCAGTTCTTC. Its protein product is CASRGVNEQFF.